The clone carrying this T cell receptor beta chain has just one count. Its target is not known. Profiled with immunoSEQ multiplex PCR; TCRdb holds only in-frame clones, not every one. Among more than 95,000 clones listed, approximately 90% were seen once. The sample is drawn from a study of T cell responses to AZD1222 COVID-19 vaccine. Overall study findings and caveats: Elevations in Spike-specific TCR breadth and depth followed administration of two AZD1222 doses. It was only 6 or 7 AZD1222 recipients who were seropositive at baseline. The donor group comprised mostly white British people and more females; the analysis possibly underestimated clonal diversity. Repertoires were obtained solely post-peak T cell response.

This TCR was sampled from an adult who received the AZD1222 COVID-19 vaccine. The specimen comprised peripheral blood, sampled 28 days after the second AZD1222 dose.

CDR3 sequence reads: CASKSRGGWTEAFF. The CDR3, as DNA: TGTGCCAGCAAAAGCAGGGGTGGGTGGACTGAAGCTTTCTTT. The chain joins TRBV6-5 to TRBJ1-1, with a weak D call TRBD1 (6 bases). Germline loops: CDR1 MNHEY, CDR2 SVGAGI. V was trimmed by 7 bases and J by 5 bases, leaving 17 bases between them. CDR3 length: 14 residues.